These T cell receptor beta chains were read from a single sample in a study of shared clonotypes between healthy human individuals. The protocol was immunoSEQ multiplex PCR, while the TCRdb copy is restricted to in-frame clones and leaves out a portion. This sample has under 650,000 clones; 90% to 96% occur once, and the top ten carry approximately 0.06%. The sequenced sample was naive CD4+ T cells sorted from blood. These receptors were collected from a woman in her 30s in good health. Both conserved end residues are part of each CDR3. The order of the fields is V gene, clone size, D gene, J gene, CDR3 protein, CDR3 DNA. D genes are given only for firm matches. The size of a clone is reported for some rows only, either as once, few or many, or as a class for expanded clones.

V: TRBV5-6; size: .; D: TRBD1; J: TRBJ1-5; CDR3: CASSFDRGNQPQHF; DNA: TGTGCCAGCAGCTTTGACAGGGGCAATCAGCCCCAGCATTTT
V: TRBV18; size: .; D: TRBD2; J: TRBJ2-2; CDR3: CASSPTGSGRTTGELFF; DNA: TGTGCCAGCTCACCAACGGGAAGCGGGAGGACCACCGGGGAGCTGTTTTTT
V: TRBV21-1; size: .; D: .; J: TRBJ1-5; CDR3: CASSKKVMGDKPQHF; DNA: TGTGCCAGCAGCAAAAAAGTGATGGGTGACAAGCCCCAGCATTTT
V: TRBV28; size: .; D: .; J: TRBJ2-1; CDR3: CASSLGRGNNEQFF; DNA: TGTGCCAGCAGTTTAGGAAGGGGTAATAATGAGCAGTTCTTC
V: TRBV5-1; size: once; D: TRBD1; J: TRBJ2-7; CDR3: CASSPRTGKAYEQYF; DNA: TGCGCCAGCAGCCCGCGGACAGGGAAAGCCTACGAGCAGTACTTC
V: TRBV5-4; size: .; D: TRBD2; J: TRBJ2-3; CDR3: CASSSGLAGTTDTQYF; DNA: TGTGCCAGCAGCTCTGGACTAGCGGGTACCACAGATACGCAGTATTTT
V: TRBV28; size: .; D: .; J: TRBJ1-5; CDR3: CASKSAGGGNQPQHF; DNA: TGTGCCAGCAAATCGGCGGGGGGAGGCAATCAGCCCCAGCATTTT
V: TRBV29-1; size: .; D: .; J: TRBJ2-1; CDR3: CSVGLRVAANNEQFF; DNA: TGCAGCGTAGGACTCCGGGTAGCGGCAAACAATGAGCAGTTCTTC
V: TRBV28; size: .; D: TRBD1; J: TRBJ1-2; CDR3: CASSSTGNNYGYTF; DNA: TGTGCCAGCAGCTCGACAGGGAATAACTATGGCTACACCTTC
V: TRBV18; size: .; D: .; J: TRBJ1-4; CDR3: CASSPLSSNEKLFF; DNA: TGTGCCAGCTCACCACTCAGTAGTAATGAAAAACTGTTTTTT
V: TRBV7-6; size: .; D: .; J: TRBJ1-1; CDR3: CASSLLGRSSREAFF; DNA: TGTGCCAGCAGTTTACTAGGACGGTCTTCCAGGGAAGCTTTCTTT
V: TRBV27; size: .; D: TRBD2; J: TRBJ2-1; CDR3: CASSLSTSGSFGGEQFF; DNA: TGTGCCAGCAGTTTATCTACTAGCGGGAGTTTTGGCGGTGAGCAGTTCTTC
V: TRBV7-7; size: once; D: .; J: TRBJ2-5; CDR3: CASSPSRLEAGETQYF; DNA: TGTGCCAGCAGCCCGAGTAGGTTGGAAGCCGGAGAGACCCAGTACTTC
V: TRBV5-4; size: .; D: TRBD1; J: TRBJ1-5; CDR3: CASSKQGNQPQHF; DNA: TGTGCCAGCAGCAAACAGGGGAATCAGCCCCAGCATTTT
V: TRBV28; size: .; D: .; J: TRBJ2-3; CDR3: CASSPSSTDTQYF; DNA: TGTGCCAGCAGCCCATCTAGCACAGATACGCAGTATTTT
V: TRBV27; size: .; D: TRBD1; J: TRBJ2-7; CDR3: CASSRPGTGDHEQYF; DNA: TGTGCCAGCAGCCGTCCCGGGACAGGGGACCACGAGCAGTACTTC
V: TRBV28; size: once; D: .; J: TRBJ2-7; CDR3: CASSSPQNYEQYF; DNA: TGTGCCAGCAGTTCCCCCCAAAACTACGAGCAGTACTTC
V: TRBV28; size: .; D: TRBD2; J: TRBJ2-7; CDR3: CASSRGGWGAYEQYF; DNA: TGTGCCAGCAGCCGGGGAGGGTGGGGGGCCTACGAGCAGTACTTC
V: TRBV6-5; size: .; D: .; J: TRBJ2-6; CDR3: CASSLQASGANVLTF; DNA: TGTGCCAGCAGTCTTCAGGCCTCTGGGGCCAACGTCCTGACTTTC
V: TRBV5-8; size: .; D: .; J: TRBJ2-7; CDR3: CASSLGDAGSYEQYF; DNA: TGTGCCAGCAGCTTGGGTGATGCGGGATCCTACGAGCAGTACTTC
V: TRBV28; size: once; D: .; J: TRBJ2-7; CDR3: CASGRYAGSYEQYF; DNA: TGTGCCAGCGGACGATACGCGGGCTCCTACGAGCAGTACTTC
V: TRBV25-1; size: .; D: TRBD2; J: TRBJ2-7; CDR3: CASSDLDGRGPYEQYF; DNA: TGTGCCAGCAGTGATCTCGACGGGAGGGGTCCCTACGAGCAGTACTTC
V: TRBV28; size: .; D: .; J: TRBJ2-7; CDR3: CASVVGTPFNSYEQYF; DNA: TGTGCCAGCGTGGTAGGGACTCCATTTAACTCCTACGAGCAGTACTTC